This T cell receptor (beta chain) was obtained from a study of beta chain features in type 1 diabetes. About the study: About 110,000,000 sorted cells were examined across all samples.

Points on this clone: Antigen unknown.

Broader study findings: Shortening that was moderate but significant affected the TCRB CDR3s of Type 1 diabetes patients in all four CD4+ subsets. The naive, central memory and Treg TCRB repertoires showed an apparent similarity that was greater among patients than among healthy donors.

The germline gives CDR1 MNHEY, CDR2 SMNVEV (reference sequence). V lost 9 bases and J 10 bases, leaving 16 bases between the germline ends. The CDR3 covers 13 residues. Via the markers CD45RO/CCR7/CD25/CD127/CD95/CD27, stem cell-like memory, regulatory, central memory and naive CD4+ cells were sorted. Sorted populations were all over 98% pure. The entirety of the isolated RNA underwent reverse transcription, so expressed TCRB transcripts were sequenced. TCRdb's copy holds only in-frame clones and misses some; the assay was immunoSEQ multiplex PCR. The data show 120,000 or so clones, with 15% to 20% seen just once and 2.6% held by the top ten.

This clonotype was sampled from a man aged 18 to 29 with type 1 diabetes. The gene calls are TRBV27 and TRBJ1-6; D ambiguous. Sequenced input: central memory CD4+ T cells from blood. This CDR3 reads CASTSRESSPLHF. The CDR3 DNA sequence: TGTGCCAGTACTAGCCGAGAGTCATCACCCCTCCACTTT.